This T cell receptor (beta chain) was sequenced for a study of blood T cell repertoires in COVID-19. Study at large: The United States, Italy and Spain were the sources of the acute and convalescent COVID-19 samples. PBMCs, B-cell-depleted T cells, or T cells were the source of the cDNA or gDNA that made up the material.

The germline gives CDR1 SNHLY, CDR2 FYNNEI. The V gene lost 7 bases and the J gene lost 6 bases, with 16 bases spanning the gap. The CDR3 consists of 13 residues. Study processing details: Nucleated cell counts were estimated from reference gene primer amplification. The data were produced by immunoSEQ multiplex PCR, yet TCRdb's version contains in-frame clones alone and is incomplete. V, J and clone size reflect that table, while D and trimming were determined from the DNA. The sample lists around 86,000 clones, more than 75% occurring once. The receptor's source is a human donor in a cohort sampled during active COVID-19. The rearrangement joins TRBV2 to TRBJ2-7, with a tentative D call TRBD2 (7 bases). Sample: peripheral blood. The CDR3 loop is CASKGEGGGEQYF. The CDR3 DNA follows: TGTGCCAGCAAGGGGGAGGGCGGGGGCGAGCAGTACTTC.